One sample yielded the 26 T cell receptor beta chains listed below, sequenced in a study of T cell responses to AZD1222 COVID-19 vaccine. TCRdb's table, derived via immunoSEQ multiplex PCR, lists solely in-frame clones and lacks some. The profile shows 150,000 to 160,000 clones, approximately 90% of them singletons. The sample consisted of peripheral blood, taken after recovery from COVID-19. These receptors all come from an adult who had recovered from COVID-19.

The chain combines TRBV7-9 with TRBJ1-2; a possible D gene is TRBD1 (6 bases). CDR1 is SEHNR, CDR2 FQNEAQ, per germline (reference sequence). The CDR3 totals 14 residues. V gave up 5 bases and J gave up 2 bases, with 12 bases separating them. The CDR3 here is CASSPPDSNYGYTF. DNA for the CDR3: TGTGCCAGCAGCCCCCCGGACAGCAACTATGGCTACACCTTC. Combining the CDR3 with reference TRBV7-9 and TRBJ1-2 gives the whole variable domain DTGVSQNPRHKITKRGQNVTFRCDPISEHNRLYWYRQTLGQGPEFLTYFQNEAQLEKSRLLSDRFSAERPKGSFSTLEIQRTEQGDSAMYLCASSPPDSNYGYTFGSGTRLTVV.

The chain uses TRBV2 and TRBJ2-7; the D gene is possibly TRBD2 (6 bases). Germline loops: CDR1 SNHLY, CDR2 FYNNEI. The CDR3 is 13 amino acids. V lost 5 bases and J 9 bases, leaving 17 bases between the germline ends. The CDR3 DNA sequence: TGTGCCAGCAGTCCTGGGACTCGGCCTGGGCAGTACTTC. Encoded protein: CASSPGTRPGQYF. Together with reference TRBV2 and TRBJ2-7, the CDR3 gives the full variable domain: EPEVTQTPSHQVTQMGQEVILRCVPISNHLYFYWYRQILGQKVEFLVSFYNNEISEKSEIFDDQFSVERPDGSNFTLKIRSTKLEDSAMYFCASSPGTRPGQYFGPGTRLTVT.

In its sample, this clone was seen a few times. This CDR3 is CASSAREGGSMNTEAFF. The CDR3 coding sequence is TGTGCCAGCAGCGCACGTGAGGGCGGTTCCATGAACACTGAAGCTTTCTTT. The J gene is TRBJ1-1, the V gene TRBV9; D ambiguous. Germline CDR1 is SGDLS and CDR2 is YYNGEE. Trimming stripped 3 bases from V and 0 bases from J, with 18 bases between. The CDR3 has 17 residues.

The V gene is TRBV7-9, the J gene TRBJ1-2, with D possibly being TRBD1 (5 bases). This CDR3 comprises 13 residues. V lost 2 bases, J lost 8 bases, and 12 bases lay in between. The germline V gene has CDR1 SEHNR and CDR2 FQNEAQ (reference sequence). The CDR3 DNA reads as TGTGCCAGCAGCTTACGAGGGACGGAGGGCTACACCTTC. Its protein product is CASSLRGTEGYTF.

For the CDR3, the DNA is TGTGCCAGCAGCTTAGGGGATACAGGGAGGGGCACTGAAGCTTTCTTT. Amino acids: CASSLGDTGRGTEAFF. The chain carries TRBV7-9 and TRBJ1-1; tentative D call: TRBD1 (6 bases). The V end lost 1 base, the J end lost 4 bases, and 16 bases lay between the germline ends. The CDR3 is 16 amino acids. Per germline, CDR1 SEHNR and CDR2 FQNEAQ (reference sequence).

The genes are TRBV28 and TRBJ1-5, with 7 bases matching TRBD1. The V gene's germline CDR1 is MDHEN and CDR2 SYDVKM. Trimming cost V 10 bases and J 2 bases; bases outside gene matches: 8. The CDR3 extends over 14 amino acids. CDR3 nucleotides: TGTGCCACGGAGGGGGCCGGTGGCAATCAGCCCCAGCATTTT. Its protein is CATEGAGGNQPQHF.

This clone was counted between two and nine times. The gene calls are TRBV19 and TRBJ1-1; D not resolved. Per the germline V gene, CDR1 is LNHDA and CDR2 is SQIVND (reference sequence). V was shortened by 1 base and J by 7 bases, with 13 bases between the two germline ends. The CDR3 totals 14 residues. CDR3 residues: CASSIAYESNEAFF. DNA of the CDR3: TGTGCCAGTAGTATAGCTTATGAATCCAATGAAGCTTTCTTT. The full variable domain, rest sourced from reference TRBV19 and TRBJ1-1, is DGGITQSPKYLFRKEGQNVTLSCEQNLNHDAMYWYRQDPGQGLRLIYYSQIVNDFQKGDIAEGYSVSREKKESFPLTVTSAQKNPTAFYLCASSIAYESNEAFFGQGTRLTVV.

This clone was observed a single time. The V and J genes are TRBV21-1 and TRBJ1-2. TRBV21-1 is noted as a pseudogene. This CDR3 is built from 15 residues. The CDR3 nucleotides read TGTGCCAGCAGCAAAACCTCTGAGGGATACTATGGCTACACCTTC. Its translation: CASSKTSEGYYGYTF.

The genes are TRBV5-6 and TRBJ1-2; 9 bases fit TRBD1. The CDR3 is 17 amino acids. The junction had 16 bases not matched to a gene; V was cut back by 4 bases and J by 6 bases. In germline, CDR1 is SGHDT, CDR2 YYEEEE. The CDR3 DNA reads TGTGCCAGCAGCCAGGCGGGACAGGGATCCTTGGTTAATGGCTACACCTTC. Translating gives CASSQAGQGSLVNGYTF.

The V and J genes are TRBV28 and TRBJ1-3; 8 bases line up with TRBD1. The ends lost 5 bases at V and 6 bases at J; junction bases unmatched: 9. Germline CDR1 is MDHEN and CDR2 is SYDVKM. This CDR3 is built from 15 residues. For the CDR3, the DNA is TGTGCCAGCAGTCCCGTGGACAGGGTTGAAAACACCATATATTTT. Encoded protein: CASSPVDRVENTIYF.

V and J are TRBV28 and TRBJ2-5; D is undetermined. The V and J ends lost 2 bases and 0 bases respectively, with 4 bases between them. The CDR3 runs to 13 residues. Per the germline V gene, CDR1 is MDHEN and CDR2 is SYDVKM. The CDR3 bases are TGTGCCAGCAGTTTACGGGACCAAGAGACCCAGTACTTC. Translated, it gives CASSLRDQETQYF.

This chain uses TRBV4-1 with TRBJ1-5; the D is unclear. The CDR3 is 17 residues long. V was pared by 0 bases and J by 4 bases, with 16 bases between. Germline values: CDR1 MGHRA, CDR2 YSYEKL. The CDR3 sequence: CASSQDMVEWGNQPQHF. For the CDR3, the DNA is TGCGCCAGCAGCCAAGATATGGTGGAGTGGGGAAATCAGCCCCAGCATTTT.

The J gene is TRBJ2-7, the V gene TRBV2; 8 bases agree with TRBD2. CDR3 length: 13 amino acids. V lost 5 bases and J lost 6; bases outside the gene matches: 6. In germline, CDR1 is SNHLY, CDR2 FYNNEI. The CDR3 loop is CASSPGLVGEQYF. The CDR3, as DNA: TGTGCCAGCAGTCCGGGACTAGTGGGCGAGCAGTACTTC.

The V and J genes are TRBV10-3 and TRBJ2-5, with D tentatively TRBD2 (6 bases). This CDR3 is built from 16 residues. The V gene lost 3 bases and the J gene lost 5 bases, with 19 bases spanning the gap. CDR1 is ENHRY and CDR2 is SYGVKD in the germline V gene. The CDR3 sequence: CAISDSGREASETQYF. CDR3 nucleotides: TGTGCCATCAGTGATTCAGGCAGGGAGGCGTCGGAGACCCAGTACTTC.

This sequence joins TRBV5-6 and TRBJ1-2; D uncertain. V lost 0 bases to trimming and J lost 4 bases, with 16 bases between them. Germline V CDR1 and CDR2: SGHDT, YYEEEE. The CDR3 contains 16 residues. CDR3 loop: CASSLGRKPIAYGYTF. The CDR3 coding sequence is TGTGCCAGCAGCTTGGGACGGAAACCGATTGCCTATGGCTACACCTTC.

This clone was recorded only once. Other DNA variants within this sample encode the same CDR3. The rearrangement joins TRBV5-1 to TRBJ1-2, with no clear D. Germline V CDR1 and CDR2: SGHRS, YFSETQ. V was shortened by 0 bases and J by 6 bases, with 9 bases between the two germline ends. There are 13 residues in the CDR3. CDR3 bases: TGCGCCAGCAGCTTGGCGGGCAGTGATGGCTACACCTTC. Residues: CASSLAGSDGYTF.

The rearrangement joins TRBV4-1 to TRBJ1-6; no reliable D call. The V and J ends lost 0 bases and 0 bases respectively, with 6 bases between them. CDR1 is MGHRA and CDR2 is YSYEKL in the germline V gene. CDR3 length: 16 residues. The CDR3 DNA follows: TGCGCCAGCAGCCAAGAAAGGGCCTCCTATAATTCACCCCTCCACTTT. Translated, it gives CASSQERASYNSPLHF.

The rearrangement joins TRBV14 to TRBJ1-1, with D maybe TRBD1 (5 bases). The CDR3 consists of 14 residues. V lost 4 bases and J lost 3, with 12 bases in between. Germline V CDR1 and CDR2: SGHDN, FVKESK. For the CDR3, the DNA is TGTGCCAGCAGCCTTATACTGGGACACACTGAAGCTTTCTTT. The encoded protein is CASSLILGHTEAFF.

V usage is TRBV16 and J usage is TRBJ2-3, with TRBD1 as a possible D gene (6 bases). V lost 2 bases and J 4 bases, leaving 10 bases between the germline ends. The CDR3 is 14 amino acids. Germline V lookup: CDR1 KGHSY, CDR2 FQNENV. DNA of the CDR3: TGTGCCAGCAGCCAACAGGGGCCCCCAGATACGCAGTATTTT. Protein: CASSQQGPPDTQYF. The whole variable domain, filled in from reference TRBV16 and TRBJ2-3, reads GEEVAQTPKHLVRGEGQKAKLYCAPIKGHSYVFWYQQVLKNEFKFLISFQNENVFDETGMPKERFSAKCLPNSPCSLEIQATKLEDSAVYFCASSQQGPPDTQYFGPGTRLTVL.

The V gene is TRBV7-3, the J gene TRBJ2-2; no definite D call. The length of the CDR3 is 13 residues. V lost 5 bases to trimming and J lost 1 base, with 5 bases between them. The germline V gene encodes CDR1 SGHTA and CDR2 FQGTGA. The CDR3 is CASSNRNTGELFF. CDR3 in DNA: TGTGCCAGCAGCAACAGGAACACCGGGGAGCTGTTTTTT.

The chain joins TRBV6-2 or TRBV6-3 to TRBJ2-5, with 10 bases aligning to TRBD2. The ends lost 6 bases at V and 3 bases at J; junction bases unmatched: 4. There are 14 residues in the CDR3. Germline V CDR1 and CDR2: MNHEY, SVGEGT. The chain's CDR3 is CASSPGLAKETQYF. The CDR3 DNA reads as TGTGCCAGCAGCCCGGGACTAGCGAAAGAGACCCAGTACTTC.

This clone was counted a few times. The chain recombines TRBV6-1 with TRBJ1-2; D perhaps matches TRBD1 (5 bases). The CDR3 totals 14 residues. V was pared by 2 bases and J by 8 bases, with 15 bases between. Germline CDR1 is MNHNS and CDR2 is SASEGT. The CDR3 sequence is CASSEQGYYEGYTF. The CDR3 bases are TGTGCCAGCAGTGAACAGGGTTATTATGAAGGCTACACCTTC.

This clone was seen just once. V and J are TRBV28 and TRBJ2-7; D might be TRBD1 or TRBD2, each matching 6 bases. The V end lost 6 bases, the J end lost 3 bases, and 18 bases lay between the germline ends. Germline V lookup: CDR1 MDHEN, CDR2 SYDVKM. This CDR3 spans 15 amino acids. This chain's CDR3 is CASRRNRDSFYEQYF. The DNA of the CDR3 is TGTGCCAGCAGGCGGAACAGGGACTCATTCTACGAGCAGTACTTC.

The table lists this clone with a few counts. The chain uses TRBV2 and TRBJ1-5; 8 bases align to TRBD1. Germline trimming cut 4 bases from V and 4 bases from J; bases unmatched to any gene: 3. Germline CDR1 and CDR2: SNHLY and FYNNEI. This CDR3 has 14 residues. CDR3 in amino acids: CASSVNRGNQPQHF. In DNA form, the CDR3 reads TGTGCCAGCAGTGTTAACAGGGGGAATCAGCCCCAGCATTTT.

The chain combines TRBV6-5 with TRBJ2-2; possibly TRBD2 for D (6 bases). Germline CDR1 is MNHEY and CDR2 is SVGAGI. The V and J ends lost 0 bases and 3 bases respectively, with 11 bases between them. CDR3 length equals 16 residues. CDR3 in DNA: TGTGCCAGCAGTTACTCCGGGGGTTGGGACACCGGGGAGCTGTTTTTT. Amino acid sequence: CASSYSGGWDTGELFF.

J is TRBJ1-1 and V is TRBV6-5, with no clear D. Germline loops: CDR1 MNHEY, CDR2 SVGAGI. The CDR3 covers 13 residues. V was pared by 1 base and J by 5 bases, with 8 bases between. CDR3 protein: CASSYWAGTEAFF. The CDR3 region has the DNA TGTGCCAGCAGTTACTGGGCGGGGACTGAAGCTTTCTTT.